The clone carrying this TCR beta chain was observed at least ten times. What it recognizes is unknown. The junction does not match germline at one end; this may be a read error. From germline, CDR1 is SSHAT and CDR2 FNYEAQ (reference sequence). The CDR3 covers 15 residues. It was RNA transcripts that yielded the amplified TCR beta CDR3 regions. The HTBI primer set was used in a first-round RT-PCR of the TCR CDR3. TCRdb recomputed calls from the multiplex PCR reads with MiXCR, one row per CDR3 protein. The table records 660,000 or so distinct CDR3 sequences, roughly 45% of them present only once. These data come from a study of T cells in Graves' hyperthyroidism and ophthalmopathy. Uncontrolled infection, other autoimmune disease, pregnancy or lactation barred patients from enrollment. Study results and caveats: Progression to ophthalmopathy was predicted a median of 6.5 months early. Most thyroid clonotypes that were expanded above 0.001 also turned up in blood.

What was sequenced was peripheral blood or thyroid tissue (not recorded which). The receptor was derived from an adult man with Graves' disease, either hyperthyroidism or ophthalmopathy (not recorded which). V and J are TRBV7-7 and TRBJ2-7, with 12 bases lining up with TRBD2. For the CDR3, the DNA is TGTGCTAGCAGCGTCCGACTAGCGGGAGTCTACGAGCAGTACTTC. It translates to CASSVRLAGVYEQYF. The whole variable domain, filled in from reference TRBV7-7 and TRBJ2-7, reads GAGVSQSPRYKVTKRGQDVTLRCDPISSHATLYWYQQALGQGPEFLTYFNYEAQPDKSGLPSDRFSAERPEGSISTLTIQRTEQRDSAMYRCASSVRLAGVYEQYFGPGTRLTVT.